Each of the 10 T cell receptor beta chains below was sequenced from the same sample in a study of cytomegalovirus exposure and HLA in healthy donors. PCR used 60 Vbeta primers and 13 Jbeta primers. Only in-frame clones appear in the TCRdb table, and some are missing; sequencing was by immunoSEQ multiplex PCR. The profile shows under 200,000 clones, about four fifths of them singletons. Sample: PBMCs. Receptor source: a male donor in good health and CMV-seropositive.

This clone was seen more than once but under ten times. J is TRBJ1-4 and V is TRBV30; 7 bases match TRBD1. Germline lookup yields CDR1 GTSNPN and CDR2 SVGIG (reference sequence). V lost 4 bases and J lost 5; bases outside the gene matches: 4. The CDR3 has 13 amino acids. The CDR3 protein is CAWTGGLNEKLFF. The CDR3 DNA is TGTGCCTGGACAGGGGGATTGAATGAAAAACTGTTTTTT.

The J gene is TRBJ2-1, the V gene TRBV19; perhaps TRBD2 as D (6 bases). The CDR3 is made up of 15 amino acids. Between the trimmed V and J ends, which lost 5 bases and 7 bases, there was a span of 18 bases. Germline V gives CDR1 LNHDA, CDR2 SQIVND (reference sequence). CDR3 region: CASSPRGGDPNEQFF. CDR3 bases: TGTGCCAGTAGTCCTCGAGGAGGGGACCCTAATGAGCAGTTCTTC. The whole variable domain, filled in from reference TRBV19 and TRBJ2-1, reads DGGITQSPKYLFRKEGQNVTLSCEQNLNHDAMYWYRQDPGQGLRLIYYSQIVNDFQKGDIAEGYSVSREKKESFPLTVTSAQKNPTAFYLCASSPRGGDPNEQFFGPGTRLTVL.

The V gene is TRBV9, the J gene TRBJ1-2; TRBD1 aligns across 10 bases. The CDR3 is made up of 16 amino acids. Trimming cost V 4 bases and J 4 bases; bases outside gene matches: 10. The germline V gene encodes CDR1 SGDLS and CDR2 YYNGEE. The CDR3 region is CASSPGTGEDGYGYTF. The CDR3 nucleotides are TGTGCCAGCAGCCCTGGGACAGGGGAGGATGGCTATGGCTACACCTTC. Supplemented by reference TRBV9 and TRBJ1-2, the full variable domain reads DSGVTQTPKHLITATGQRVTLRCSPRSGDLSVYWYQQSLDQGLQFLIQYYNGEERAKGNILERFSAQQFPDLHSELNLSSLELGDSALYFCASSPGTGEDGYGYTFGSGTRLTVV.

The chain couples TRBV18 to TRBJ2-1, with 7 bases identical to TRBD1. Germline V gives CDR1 KGHSH, CDR2 LQKENI. V shed 8 bases, J shed 5 bases, and the junction held 9 bases outside the gene matches. This CDR3 spans 14 amino acids. CDR3 nucleotide sequence: TGTGCCAGCGTATCCGGGACAGCCAACAATGAGCAGTTCTTC. Its protein is CASVSGTANNEQFF.

This clone came up once. J is TRBJ1-1 and V is TRBV10-2, with 11 bases fitting TRBD1. This CDR3 is built from 14 residues. Germline-derived CDR1 and CDR2 are WSHSY and SAAADI. With V trimmed by 10 bases and J by 5 bases, 9 bases remained unmatched. The CDR3 protein is CATSDRGRWTEAFF. The DNA of the CDR3 is TGCGCCACCTCGGACAGGGGGCGATGGACTGAAGCTTTCTTT.

This clone has just a few counts. Mismatch with germline at one junction end may stem from a read error. The chain couples TRBV6-5 to TRBJ1-6; a weak D match, TRBD1 (6 bases). This CDR3 is 11 amino acids long. Germline V gene data show CDR1 as MNHEY and CDR2 as SVGAGI. The CDR3: CASSYSSRGDF. In DNA, the CDR3 is TGTGCCAGCAGTTACTCGTCCAGGGGTGACTTT.

The chain has TRBV6-1 and TRBJ2-3, with D possibly TRBD2 on 6 matching bases. Per the germline V gene, CDR1 is MNHNS and CDR2 is SASEGT. Trimming took off 0 bases at V and 6 bases at J, with 16 bases between the two ends. The CDR3 totals 16 residues. This CDR3 is CASSEAEGLFWDTQYF. The CDR3 DNA reads TGTGCCAGCAGTGAAGCTGAGGGACTCTTTTGGGATACGCAGTATTTT.

This chain joins TRBV6-5 and TRBJ2-1; D may be TRBD2 (6 bases). The germline gives CDR1 MNHEY, CDR2 SVGAGI. V lost 5 bases to trimming and J lost 1 base, with 12 bases between them. This CDR3 is 15 amino acids long. Written as DNA, the CDR3 is TGTGCCAGCAGTCGTAGCGGACTTTCCTACAATGAGCAGTTCTTC. Residues: CASSRSGLSYNEQFF.

Details on this clone: The germline gene is not matched at one end of the junction; a read error may be the cause. The V call is TRBV7-7, the J call TRBJ2-5; 9 nucleotides line up with TRBD1. This CDR3 is built from 15 residues. CDR1 SSHAT and CDR2 FNYEAQ come from the germline V gene (reference sequence). This chain's CDR3 is CASSLAGTGQETQYF. The CDR3 DNA follows: TGTGCTAGCAGCTTAGCCGGGACAGGGCAAGAGACCCAGTACTTC.

This clone was recorded once. The J gene is TRBJ1-1, the V gene TRBV29-1; 7 bases fit TRBD1. The CDR3 covers 15 residues. The J segment lost 1 base and the V segment lost 3 bases, leaving 8 bases of the junction unmatched. CDR1 is SQVTM, CDR2 ANQGSEA, per germline. CDR3 loop: CSVDRAGTANTEAFF. CDR3 DNA: TGCAGCGTTGATCGGGCAGGGACAGCGAACACTGAAGCTTTCTTT. The full variable domain, in which reference TRBV29-1 and TRBJ1-1 provide the parts outside the CDR3, is SAVISQKPSRDICQRGTSLTIQCQVDSQVTMMFWYRQQPGQSLTLIATANQGSEATYESGFVIDKFPISRPNLTFSTLTVSNMSPEDSSIYLCSVDRAGTANTEAFFGQGTRLTVV.